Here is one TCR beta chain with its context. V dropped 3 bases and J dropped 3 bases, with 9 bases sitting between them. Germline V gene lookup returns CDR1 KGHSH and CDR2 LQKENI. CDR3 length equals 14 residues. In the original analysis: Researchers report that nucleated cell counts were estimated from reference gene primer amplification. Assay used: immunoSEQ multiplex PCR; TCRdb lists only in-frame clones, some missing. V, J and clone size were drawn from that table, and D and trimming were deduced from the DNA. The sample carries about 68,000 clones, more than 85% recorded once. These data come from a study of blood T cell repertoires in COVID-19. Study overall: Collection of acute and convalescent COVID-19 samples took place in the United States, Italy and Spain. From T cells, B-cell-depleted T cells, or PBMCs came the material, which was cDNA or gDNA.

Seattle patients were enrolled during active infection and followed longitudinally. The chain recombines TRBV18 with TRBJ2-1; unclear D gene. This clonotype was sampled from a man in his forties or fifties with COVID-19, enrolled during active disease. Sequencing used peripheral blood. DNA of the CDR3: TGTGCCAGCTCACCCGACATGATCTACAATGAGCAGTTCTTC. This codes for CASSPDMIYNEQFF.